This T cell receptor beta chain was captured in a study of blood T cell repertoires in COVID-19. This CDR3 is 13 amino acids long. V was pared by 0 bases and J by 4 bases, with 7 bases between. Germline values: CDR1 SGDLS, CDR2 YYNGEE. Clones were sequenced by immunoSEQ multiplex PCR, and TCRdb holds only the in-frame ones, with some missing. The table lists some 510,000 clones, roughly 90% of them singletons. A remark on this clone: At the DNA level, this CDR3 is encoded by other sequences in the same sample as well.

Sequencing input: PBMCs or T cells enriched from blood (not recorded which). The source is a woman in her forties who had recovered from COVID-19. The V gene is TRBV9, the J gene TRBJ1-1; D possibly corresponds to TRBD1 (6 bases). The CDR3 spells CASSVGGRTEAFF. Written as DNA, the CDR3 is TGTGCCAGCAGCGTAGGGGGGCGCACTGAAGCTTTCTTT.